This T cell receptor (beta chain) was obtained from a study of cytotoxic CD8 clonotypes in ibrutinib-treated CLL. For the study at large: Some 24 partial and 2 complete responses; at median around 71 months, around 14 remitted, roughly 12 progressed. The study, taken as a whole, reports: Treatment saw public clonotypes, which were uncommon, either contract or stay stable.

Turning to this clone: As yet, its antigen is unknown.

Here immunoSEQ multiplex PCR was the method, and the copy in TCRdb shows in-frame clones only, minus some. The sample has fewer than 30,000 clones; 55% to 70% are singletons. Trimming shortened V by 2 bases and J by 7 bases, and 6 bases separated the two germline ends. Germline values: CDR1 SQVTM, CDR2 ANQGSEA. This CDR3 has 11 residues. The material sequenced was PBMCs, taken at disease progression, from a patient treated with ibrutinib. This chain connects TRBV29-1 to TRBJ2-1, with D perhaps TRBD1 (5 bases). This sequence was found in a human donor with chronic lymphocytic leukemia. CDR3 sequence reads: CSVEKGNEQFF. CDR3 sequence (DNA): TGCAGCGTTGAAAAGGGGAATGAGCAGTTCTTC.